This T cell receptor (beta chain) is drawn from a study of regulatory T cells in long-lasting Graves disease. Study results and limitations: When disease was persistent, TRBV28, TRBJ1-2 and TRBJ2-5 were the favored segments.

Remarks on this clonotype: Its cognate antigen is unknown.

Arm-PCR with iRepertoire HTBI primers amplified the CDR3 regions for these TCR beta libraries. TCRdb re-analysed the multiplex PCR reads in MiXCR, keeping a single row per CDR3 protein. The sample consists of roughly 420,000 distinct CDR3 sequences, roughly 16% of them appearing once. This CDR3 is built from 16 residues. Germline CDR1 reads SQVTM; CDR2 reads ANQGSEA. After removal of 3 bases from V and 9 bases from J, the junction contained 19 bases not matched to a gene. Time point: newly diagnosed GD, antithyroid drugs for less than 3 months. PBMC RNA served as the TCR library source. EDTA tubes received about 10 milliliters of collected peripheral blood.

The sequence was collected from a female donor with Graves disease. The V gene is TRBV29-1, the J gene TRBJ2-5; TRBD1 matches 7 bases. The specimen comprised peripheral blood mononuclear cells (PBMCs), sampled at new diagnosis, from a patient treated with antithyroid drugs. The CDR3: CSVEGGGQGVHDAQYF. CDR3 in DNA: TGCAGCGTTGAGGGCGGTGGGCAGGGGGTTCATGATGCCCAGTACTTC.